This is a list of T cell receptor beta chains from one sample in a study of Ad26.COV2.S vaccination and SARS-CoV-2 variants. Data came from immunoSEQ multiplex PCR; TCRdb stores just in-frame clones and leaves some out. The table has about 94,000 clones, 82% seen once. This specimen was peripheral blood, taken after recovery from COVID-19. All receptors derive from a human donor who had recovered from COVID-19. The CDR3 runs from the conserved cysteine through the conserved F or W. The D gene is left open where the match is weak. Some rows mark clone size as missing; the rest say once, few, many or name a class of expanded clone.

CDR3 DNA	CDR3 protein	D gene	clone size	V gene	J gene
TGTGCCAGCAGTGGAGCCTATAATTCACCCCTCCACTTT	CASSGAYNSPLHF	.	.	TRBV6-4	TRBJ1-6
TGTGCCAGCAGCAAGAGACAGGGGCTACGAAACACCATATATTTT	CASSKRQGLRNTIYF	TRBD1	.	TRBV7-6	TRBJ1-3
TGTGCCAGCTCACCACAGGGGAGGGCGAACTATGGCTACACCTTC	CASSPQGRANYGYTF	.	few	TRBV18	TRBJ1-2
TGTGCCAGCAGCTTTGTAGGGGTGGGCACCGGGGAGCTGTTTTTT	CASSFVGVGTGELFF	.	.	TRBV5-4	TRBJ2-2
TGTGCCAGCAGCCAAGGGGGACTTACAGGGGCCGGCGGGGCCAACGTCCTGACTTTC	CASSQGGLTGAGGANVLTF	.	.	TRBV3-1/TRBV3-2	TRBJ2-6
TGTGCCAGCAGCTTGGCCCCCGGGACAGGGGTTACCGAGCAGTACTTC	CASSLAPGTGVTEQYF	TRBD1	.	TRBV5-4	TRBJ2-7
TGTGCCACCGGGTCGGGAGAGCAGTTCTTC	CATGSGEQFF	.	once	TRBV24-1	TRBJ2-1
TGCGCCAGCAGCCAAGAGATGGACATAGGCTATGGCTACACCTTC	CASSQEMDIGYGYTF	.	.	TRBV4-3	TRBJ1-2
TGTGCCAGCAGCTTACTCCCCGGGAATTGGTTGGAGACCCAGTACTTC	CASSLLPGNWLETQYF	.	.	TRBV7-3	TRBJ2-5
TGTGCCAGCAGTTCAGGGACAGGGGGTGTGTACGAGCAGTACTTC	CASSSGTGGVYEQYF	TRBD1	.	TRBV28	TRBJ2-7
TGTGCCAGCAGCCAAGAATTACGGGGTGGGTCCTACAATGAGCAGTTCTTC	CASSQELRGGSYNEQFF	.	.	TRBV4-2	TRBJ2-1
TGTGCCATCGGGGTGTTGGCAGCGGGGGCGGCTCAGCCCCAGCATTTT	CAIGVLAAGAAQPQHF	.	.	TRBV10-3	TRBJ1-5
TGTGCCATCAGTGAGTCAGTAGCGGGAGTCAAAACCGGGGAGCTGTTTTTT	CAISESVAGVKTGELFF	TRBD2	.	TRBV10-3	TRBJ2-2
TGTGCCAGCAGCTTACGCAGGGGGCTTGGAGCTTTCTTT	CASSLRRGLGAFF	TRBD1	few	TRBV7-3	TRBJ1-1
TGTGCCAGTAGTATCAGGGGGACAGGGAACAATGAGCAGTTCTTC	CASSIRGTGNNEQFF	TRBD1	.	TRBV19	TRBJ2-1
TGTGCCAGCAGCCCCCGACAGCAGGGATCCCCCTATGGCTACACCTTC	CASSPRQQGSPYGYTF	.	.	TRBV9	TRBJ1-2
TGTGCCAGTAGTATAGATGGACAGCCCGCTTCCACAGATACGCAGTATTTT	CASSIDGQPASTDTQYF	.	.	TRBV19	TRBJ2-3
TGTGCCAGCAGCTTGTGGGGGAGGGCCTTTTACGAGCAGTACTTC	CASSLWGRAFYEQYF	TRBD2	.	TRBV5-4	TRBJ2-7
TGCGCCAGCAGCCAAGGGGGAAGGGGATACGAGCAGTACTTC	CASSQGGRGYEQYF	.	.	TRBV4-1	TRBJ2-7
TGTGCCAGCAGCGTAGTCTCGGGCACAGATACGCAGTATTTT	CASSVVSGTDTQYF	.	once	TRBV9	TRBJ2-3
TGCGCCAGCAGCCCTCCGGGCTACACTTACAATGAGCAGTTCTTC	CASSPPGYTYNEQFF	.	.	TRBV5-1	TRBJ2-1
TGTGCCAGCAGCTTATTGACTAGCGGGAGGGCCCTCAATGAGCAGTTCTTC	CASSLLTSGRALNEQFF	TRBD2	.	TRBV7-3	TRBJ2-1
TGTGCCAGCAGCTTAGAGTTTTATGAGCAGTTCTTC	CASSLEFYEQFF	.	.	TRBV7-2	TRBJ2-1
TGCGCCAGCAGCTTGGACGGGAGATCCTACAATGAGCAGTTCTTC	CASSLDGRSYNEQFF	.	.	TRBV5-1	TRBJ2-1
TGTGCCAGCAGCTACCAACCAGATCGCTCTGGAAACACCATATATTTT	CASSYQPDRSGNTIYF	.	.	TRBV6-5	TRBJ1-3
TGTGCCAGCGGCAAAATAGCGGGAGGGCCCGAGCAGTACTTC	CASGKIAGGPEQYF	TRBD2	.	TRBV25-1	TRBJ2-7
TGTGCCAGCAGTTTGGAAAGGGGGCGTCCTGGGGCCAACGTCCTGACTTTC	CASSLERGRPGANVLTF	TRBD1	.	TRBV28	TRBJ2-6
TGTGTAAGCACGAGAACGGCCAGCTCCTACGAGCAGTACTTC	CVSTRTASSYEQYF	.	.	TRBV6-5	TRBJ2-7
TGTGCCACCAGCAGAAAGGACAGGGGCTACAATGAGCAGTTCTTC	CATSRKDRGYNEQFF	TRBD1	.	TRBV15	TRBJ2-1
TGTGCCAGCAGTTTGCCAGAGGGGATCACAGATACGCAGTATTTT	CASSLPEGITDTQYF	.	.	TRBV28	TRBJ2-3
TGTGCCAGCAGCCCCGGGACAGGGAGAAAAAACATTCAGTACTTC	CASSPGTGRKNIQYF	TRBD1	.	TRBV4-2	TRBJ2-4
TGTGCCAGTAGTATTGGTCCGGGGTATCAGCCCCAGCATTTT	CASSIGPGYQPQHF	.	.	TRBV19	TRBJ1-5
TGTGCCAGCAGTCGCCGGGGGGCGAACACTGAAGCTTTCTTT	CASSRRGANTEAFF	.	.	TRBV5-4	TRBJ1-1
TGTGCCAGCAGCTTAGTAGGTACCAGGGGGCAGCTGTTTTTT	CASSLVGTRGQLFF	TRBD1	.	TRBV11-2	TRBJ2-2
TGTGCCAGCCACGCTGGACAGGCGATGAGCTCACCCCTCCACTTT	CASHAGQAMSSPLHF	TRBD1	.	TRBV6-5	TRBJ1-6
TGTGCCATCAGGGGGACAGGGTCTAACTATGGCTACACCTTC	CAIRGTGSNYGYTF	TRBD1	once	TRBV10-3	TRBJ1-2
TGTGCCAGCAGCTCTTGGACTAGCGGGAGGTTCAATGAGCAGTTCTTC	CASSSWTSGRFNEQFF	TRBD2	.	TRBV7-9	TRBJ2-1
TGTGCCAGCAGCGTAGTGGGGCGGGGGGACTCAGATACGCAGTATTTT	CASSVVGRGDSDTQYF	TRBD2	few	TRBV9	TRBJ2-3
TGTGCCAGCAGCGTAGACGGAACGTCTCACGAGCAGTACTTC	CASSVDGTSHEQYF	.	.	TRBV9	TRBJ2-7
TGTGCCAGCAGTTTTGGCACTGAAGCTTTCTTT	CASSFGTEAFF	.	.	TRBV12-3/TRBV12-4	TRBJ1-1
TGTGCCAGCAGCTTCGGCAGGGCAGCCTACGAGCAGTACTTC	CASSFGRAAYEQYF	.	.	TRBV11-1	TRBJ2-7
TGTGCCAGTAGTATAGGCCGTGGGCAGGGGTCAGACACTGAAGCTTTCTTT	CASSIGRGQGSDTEAFF	.	.	TRBV19	TRBJ1-1
TGCGCCAGCAGTCAATCGAGGAGGGTGAGCTCCTACGAGCAGTACTTC	CASSQSRRVSSYEQYF	.	few	TRBV23-1	TRBJ2-7
TGTGCCAGTAGTACACAGACAACTAACTATGGCTACACCTTC	CASSTQTTNYGYTF	.	.	TRBV19	TRBJ1-2
TGTGCCAGCAGCTTCATCAGCTACGAGCAGTACTTC	CASSFISYEQYF	.	.	TRBV5-6	TRBJ2-7
TGTGCCAGCTCACCACCGGAAACGTGGTACGAGCAGTACTTC	CASSPPETWYEQYF	.	.	TRBV18	TRBJ2-7
TGTGCCACCAGCAGAGATAGTAACTCCTACAATGAGCAGTTCTTC	CATSRDSNSYNEQFF	.	once	TRBV15	TRBJ2-1
TGCGCCAGCAGCCCCAGACAGGGGGCTTACACCGGGGAGCTGTTTTTT	CASSPRQGAYTGELFF	TRBD1	.	TRBV5-1	TRBJ2-2
TGTGCCACCAGCAAAGGGACTAGCGGGAGTTATGAGCAGTTCTTC	CATSKGTSGSYEQFF	TRBD2	.	TRBV15	TRBJ2-1
TGCGCCAGCAGCCGCACTAGCGGGAGGTCCTACAATGAGCAGTTCTTC	CASSRTSGRSYNEQFF	TRBD2	.	TRBV4-1	TRBJ2-1
TGTGCCAGCAGGGAACTAGCGGCCCTTGGCGCAGATACGCAGTATTTT	CASRELAALGADTQYF	TRBD2	.	TRBV6-1	TRBJ2-3
TGTGCCAGCAGTTCCGGGAGATCCTACGAGCAGTACTTC	CASSSGRSYEQYF	.	once	TRBV6-5	TRBJ2-7
TGTGCCAGCAGCTTGCGGGGGGGATACAATGAGCAGTTCTTC	CASSLRGGYNEQFF	TRBD2	.	TRBV13	TRBJ2-1
TGTGCCAGCAGTACCATCTGGACAGACAACTATGGCTACACCTTC	CASSTIWTDNYGYTF	.	.	TRBV6-2/TRBV6-3	TRBJ1-2
TGTGCCAGCAGTTCAACACGTCGACTCATTGGGATTGAGCAGTTCTTC	CASSSTRRLIGIEQFF	.	.	TRBV6-5	TRBJ2-1
TGTGCCAGCAGCTTGGGAGGTTCGGGGGGCTACACCTTC	CASSLGGSGGYTF	.	many	TRBV7-8	TRBJ1-2
TGTGCCAGCAGTCCGAGCCCGAGGGTCTTCGGCTACACCTTC	CASSPSPRVFGYTF	.	.	TRBV28	TRBJ1-2
TGTGCCAGCAGCGCCAGGGGTTATGCGAACACCGGGGAGCTGTTTTTT	CASSARGYANTGELFF	.	.	TRBV9	TRBJ2-2
TGCAGTGTCCGGACAGTCGAAAAACTGTTTTTT	CSVRTVEKLFF	.	few	TRBV20-1	TRBJ1-4